The following is a TCR beta chain sequence with its context. Other DNA sequences within the sample encode an identical CDR3. The CDR3 is 13 amino acids. Trimming took 1 base from V and 2 from J, leaving 5 bases between them. This sample was included in a study of blood T cell repertoires in COVID-19. Study at large: The United States, Italy and Spain provided the acute and convalescent COVID-19 samples. Sources were T cells, B-cell-depleted T cells, or PBMCs; the material itself was cDNA or gDNA.

The table came from immunoSEQ multiplex PCR; TCRdb's copy has only in-frame clones and leaves some out. The table has around 300,000 clones, about 90% seen once. The TCR originated in a woman in her thirties or forties with acute or convalescent COVID-19. Sequencing was done on a sample of peripheral blood. The chain links TRBV12-3 or TRBV12-4 to TRBJ1-2; D gene ambiguous. CDR3 amino acids: CASSLGRNYGYTF. The CDR3 region has the DNA TGTGCCAGCAGTTTAGGGCGGAACTATGGCTACACCTTC.